Many counts were recorded for the clone carrying this TCR beta chain. Its cognate antigen is unknown. V was cut by 7 bases and J by 3 bases, with 10 bases left in between. The CDR3 has 13 residues. The sample originates from a study of response to subunit inactivated influenza vaccine. Findings of the study overall: The authors suggested that every seasonal influenza vaccination recruits few new T cells.

TCRdb used MiXCR to reprocess the RT-PCR reads, holding one entry per CDR3 protein. This table holds under 750,000 distinct CDR3 sequences, about an eighth found once. J is TRBJ1-5 and V is TRBV12-3 or TRBV12-4; D ambiguous. The material sequenced was PBMCs from blood, taken on the day of vaccination. The source of this sequence is a man aged 50-60 years who received an inactivated influenza vaccine. For the CDR3, the DNA is TGTGCCAGCACCGGGTGGATCAATCAGCCCCAGCATTTT. The encoded protein is CASTGWINQPQHF.